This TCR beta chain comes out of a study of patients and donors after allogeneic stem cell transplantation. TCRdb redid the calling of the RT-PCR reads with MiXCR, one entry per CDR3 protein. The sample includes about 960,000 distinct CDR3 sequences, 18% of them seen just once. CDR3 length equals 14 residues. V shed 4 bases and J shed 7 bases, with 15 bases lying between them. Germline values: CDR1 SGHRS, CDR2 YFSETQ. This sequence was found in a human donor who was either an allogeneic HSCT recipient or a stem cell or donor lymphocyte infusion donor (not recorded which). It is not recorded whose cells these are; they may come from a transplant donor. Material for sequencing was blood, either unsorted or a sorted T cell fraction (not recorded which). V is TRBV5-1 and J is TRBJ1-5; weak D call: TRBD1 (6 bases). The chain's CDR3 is CASSEGDQGQPQHF. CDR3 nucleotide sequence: TGCGCCAGCAGCGAGGGAGACCAGGGGCAGCCCCAGCATTTT.